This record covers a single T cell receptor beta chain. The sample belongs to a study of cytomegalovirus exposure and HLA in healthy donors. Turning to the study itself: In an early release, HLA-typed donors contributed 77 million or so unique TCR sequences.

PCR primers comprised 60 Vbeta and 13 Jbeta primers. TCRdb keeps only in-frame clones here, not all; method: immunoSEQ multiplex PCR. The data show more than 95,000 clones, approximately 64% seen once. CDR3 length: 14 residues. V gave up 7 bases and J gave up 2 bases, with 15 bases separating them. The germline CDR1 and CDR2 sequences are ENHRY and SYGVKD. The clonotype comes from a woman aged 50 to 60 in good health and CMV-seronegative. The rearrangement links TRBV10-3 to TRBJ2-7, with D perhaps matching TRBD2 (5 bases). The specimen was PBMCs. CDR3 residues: CAITKSPEAYEQYF. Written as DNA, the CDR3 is TGTGCCATCACCAAATCCCCGGAGGCCTACGAGCAGTACTTC.